These 15 T cell receptor beta chains share one sample of origin, sequenced in a study of somatic mutations in cytotoxic T cells in rheumatoid arthritis. Here immunoSEQ multiplex PCR was the method, and the copy in TCRdb shows in-frame clones only, minus some. The sample shows about 4,800 clones, around three quarters of them seen only once. The sequencing used CD8+ T cells sorted from blood, collected at a follow-up visit. Receptors originate from a man in his forties with rheumatoid arthritis.

The chain recombines TRBV30 with TRBJ1-1, with D unclear. Germline values: CDR1 GTSNPN, CDR2 SVGIG (reference sequence). There are 11 residues in the CDR3. V dropped 4 bases and J dropped 1 base, with 4 bases sitting between them. CDR3 sequence: CAWKANTEAFF. The CDR3 region has the DNA TGTGCCTGGAAAGCGAACACTGAAGCTTTCTTT.

The chain is built from TRBV7-8 and TRBJ2-2; TRBD2 matches 15 bases. CDR1 and CDR2 from the germline V gene are SGHVS and FQNEAQ. This CDR3 has 16 residues. V shed 5 bases and J 6 bases; nucleotides not matched to a gene: 4. The CDR3 sequence: CASSHRTSGRAGELFF. The CDR3, as DNA: TGTGCCAGCAGCCACCGGACTAGCGGGAGGGCCGGGGAGCTGTTTTTT.

Here the CDR3 DNA reads TGTGCCAGCAGCCCCTTCCAGGGTTCTTACTCTGGAAACACCATATATTTT. It translates to CASSPFQGSYSGNTIYF. This chain joins TRBV7-8 and TRBJ1-3; maybe TRBD1 (5 bases). This CDR3 spans 17 amino acids. Between the trimmed V and J ends, which lost 5 bases and 0 bases, there was a span of 17 bases. Germline values: CDR1 SGHVS, CDR2 FQNEAQ.

The gene calls are TRBV4-1 and TRBJ2-1, with unresolved D. The V gene lost 4 bases and the J gene lost 9 bases, with 25 bases spanning the gap. The CDR3 spans 17 residues. Germline CDR1 MGHRA, CDR2 YSYEKL. The CDR3 sequence is CASSLNSRGATTGEQFF. CDR3 DNA sequence: TGCGCCAGCAGCCTTAACTCACGAGGAGCCACGACGGGTGAGCAGTTCTTC.

V gene TRBV4-1 combines with J gene TRBJ1-2; maybe TRBD1 (5 bases). V was clipped by 0 bases and J by 4 bases, with 9 bases between them. CDR1 is MGHRA and CDR2 is YSYEKL in the germline V gene. The CDR3 totals 14 residues. CDR3 DNA sequence: TGCGCCAGCAGCCAAGAAAACAGGATCTATGGCTACACCTTC. As protein: CASSQENRIYGYTF.

The DNA for the CDR3 is TGTGCCAGCAGTTCCCGGGGGGGAGTCAAATACGAGCAGTACTTC. Residues: CASSSRGGVKYEQYF. This chain joins TRBV27 and TRBJ2-7; 8 bases agree with TRBD2. The CDR3 contains 15 residues. V shed 4 bases and J 4 bases; nucleotides not matched to a gene: 9. Germline lookup yields CDR1 MNHEY and CDR2 SMNVEV (reference sequence).

There are a few counts of this clone. This chain connects TRBV5-1 to TRBJ1-4; TRBD1 is a possible D gene (5 bases). CDR3 length: 17 amino acids. Germline CDR1 reads SGHRS; CDR2 reads YFSETQ. V was cut by 0 bases and J by 7 bases, with 19 bases left in between. The CDR3 sequence is CASSLGLGGARSEKLFF. CDR3 DNA sequence: TGCGCCAGCAGCTTGGGGCTCGGGGGTGCGAGGAGTGAAAAACTGTTTTTT.

The chain is built from TRBV2 and TRBJ2-1; TRBD2 agrees at 7 bases. The V gene's germline CDR1 is SNHLY and CDR2 FYNNEI. The ends lost 3 bases at V and 1 base at J; junction bases unmatched: 6. This CDR3 comprises 16 residues. The CDR3 is CASSDLAEGSYNEQFF. CDR3 nucleotides: TGTGCCAGCAGTGACCTAGCGGAGGGGTCCTACAATGAGCAGTTCTTC.

The chain recombines TRBV19 with TRBJ1-2; possible D gene TRBD1, 5 bases. In germline, CDR1 is LNHDA, CDR2 SQIVND (reference sequence). The CDR3 has 13 residues. V lost 7 bases to trimming and J lost 8 bases, with 17 bases between them. CDR3 loop: CASNYGTADGYTF. CDR3 nucleotide sequence: TGTGCCAGTAATTACGGGACGGCCGACGGCTACACCTTC.

The CDR3 loop reads CASSPLAGGVRGEQFF. CDR3 coding DNA: TGTGCCAGCAGCCCTCTAGCGGGAGGGGTTAGGGGTGAGCAGTTCTTC. V gene TRBV7-8 combines with J gene TRBJ2-1, with 12 bases identical to TRBD2. The CDR3 extends over 16 amino acids. Germline lookup yields CDR1 SGHVS and CDR2 FQNEAQ. V shed 5 bases, J shed 9 bases, and the junction held 11 bases outside the gene matches.

This sequence joins TRBV10-1 and TRBJ2-3; D might be TRBD2 (5 bases). The CDR3 extends over 15 amino acids. V was clipped by 3 bases and J by 3 bases, with 13 bases between them. From germline, CDR1 is WNHNN and CDR2 SYGVQD (reference sequence). The CDR3 region has the DNA TGCGCCAGCAGTGACGACCAGCCGGGAACAGATACGCAGTATTTT. This codes for CASSDDQPGTDTQYF.

The gene calls are TRBV4-2 and TRBJ1-5; D may be TRBD1 (5 bases). Germline V CDR1 and CDR2: LGHNA, YNFKEQ. The CDR3 sequence is 13 residues long. V lost 4 bases to trimming and J lost 4 bases, with 8 bases between them. The CDR3 protein is CASSLSGNQPQHF. CDR3 nucleotides: TGTGCCAGCAGCCTGTCAGGGAATCAGCCCCAGCATTTT.

This chain connects TRBV28 to TRBJ2-7; the D is unclear. V shed 4 bases and J shed 5 bases, with 3 bases lying between them. The CDR3 is 10 amino acids. Germline CDR1 reads MDHEN; CDR2 reads SYDVKM. The CDR3 DNA reads as TGTGCCAGCAGTTCTGACGAGCAGTACTTC. Translated, it gives CASSSDEQYF.

This clone was seen more than once but under ten times. The rearrangement uses TRBV7-9 and TRBJ1-1, with 9 bases lining up with TRBD1. Trimming cost V 1 base and J 6 bases; bases outside gene matches: 9. Germline V lookup: CDR1 SEHNR, CDR2 FQNEAQ (reference sequence). CDR3 length equals 16 residues. The CDR3 DNA reads as TGTGCCAGCAGCTTAGGCCCGACAGGGGGTGAATCTGAAGCTTTCTTT. This translates into CASSLGPTGGESEAFF.

This clone occurred once. The gene calls are TRBV4-2 and TRBJ2-5; TRBD2 matches 7 bases. CDR1 LGHNA and CDR2 YNFKEQ come from the germline V gene. CDR3 size: 15 residues. Losses at the gene ends were 4 bases for V and 2 bases for J; bases not matched to a gene: 7. The CDR3 DNA follows: TGTGCCAGCAGCCCACTAGAGCGGGAACAAGAGACCCAGTACTTC. It yields the protein CASSPLEREQETQYF.